This T cell receptor beta chain stems from a study of graft-versus-host responses after intestinal transplantation (dated by TCRdb to about 2021). About the full investigation: Multivisceral, liver-intestinal, or isolated intestinal transplants were received by the recipients. Every recipient was given anti-thymocyte globulin induction, then maintenance tacrolimus and steroids for around three years. Alloreactive clones were identified by sequencing pre-transplant mixed lymphocyte reaction products and comparing them with unstimulated pre-transplant donor and recipient T cells. After intestinal transplantation, graft-versus-host and host-versus-graft alloreactive T cell clones were followed in the graft, circulation and bone marrow using bulk TCR-beta CDR3 sequencing. Donor T cell macrochimerism was defined as a peak of at least 4% donor T cells among recipient peripheral blood mononuclear cells. The cohort enrolled about two dozen intestinal transplant recipients including one retransplant, and 3 patients lacking pretransplant specimens were excluded. Rather than going through the commercial service, samples from a few later patients were sequenced in-house on an Illumina MiSeq and processed with MiXCR. Beyond this particular receptor, the publication reports: Early after transplant, peak levels of circulating GvH clones were associated with declines in HvG clones. GvH clones were detected in recipient bone marrow, and some appeared earlier in ileal mucosa or blood, consistent with an intestinal mucosal origin. Conclusions were limited by the relatively low number and heterogeneity of intestinal transplant patients. In the allografts of patients with donor T cell macrochimerism, GvH to HvG T cell clonal ratios were high.

The germline V end is reduced by 8 bases and the J end by 3 bases; junction bases left unmatched: 11. Counted from cysteine to phenylalanine, this CDR3 has 14 amino acids. CDR3 DNA only is kept here, 42 bases in frame from base 1. CDR1 and CDR2 are read off the germline V gene as SQVTM and ANQGSEA. Libraries were prepared through the immunoSEQ multiplex PCR assay. For most patients, genomic DNA was subjected to high-throughput TCR-beta CDR3 sequencing by Adaptive Biotechnologies. The authors' pipeline ran thus. TCR sequencing data were retrieved from Adaptive's ImmunoSEQ software for 15 to 20 patients, whereas a few other patients were processed with MiXCR and VDJtools. CDR3 nucleotide sequences shared by donor and recipient were removed because the origin of these sequences could not be assigned. Alloreactive clones required at least 2-fold expansion over unstimulated cells and minimum CFSE-low frequency of 0.002% (template counts) or 0.001% (read counts). A clone was considered mappable if detected in the sequenced pre-transplant spleen, lymph node, or MLR CFSE-low populations of the donor or recipient. The cumulative frequency of alloreactive clones was calculated as a percentage of all sequences, weighted by copy number. TCRdb's version of the immuneACCESS table is confined to in-frame rearrangements and falls short of the full clone set. An unresolved V gene accounts for under half of the shortfall where checked; the remainder is of unknown origin. D and trimming come from the DNA, and the V and J calls and clone size come from that table. The sample profile shows roughly 1,100 clones; roughly four fifths of them were found once. The ten largest clones represent 29% of the sample.

Of note for this clone: Its antigen remains unidentified. No clone much larger than this one lies a single base away; base qualities are absent.

To isolate intraepithelial and lamina propria lymphocytes from graft specimens, dithiothreitol, EDTA incubations and collagenase D digestion were used. Serial intestinal graft biopsy specimens collected up to 600 days after transplant underwent bulk TCR-beta sequencing. Sequenced material: ileum tissue, taken 250 days after intestinal transplantation. The chain is encoded by TRBV29-1 joined to TRBJ1-2; 8 bases in between match TRBD1. This receptor was obtained from a human patient who received an intestinal transplant, so some T cells may come from the graft donor. The DNA reads as follows: TGCAGCACGTACCGGACAGGGAGACACTATGGCTACACCTTC. This encodes CSTYRTGRHYGYTF.